This T cell receptor beta chain was captured in a study of shared clonotypes between healthy human individuals. Study-wide results and caveats: Clonotype sharing among the donors was expected to vary with sequencing depth. Clonotype sharing across a few donors was observed for around 5% of naive CD4 clonotypes.

The CDR3 totals 17 residues. J was trimmed by 0 bases and V by 6 bases; bases with no gene match: 7. Germline V gene lookup returns CDR1 MDHEN and CDR2 SYDVKM. TCRdb's table, derived via immunoSEQ multiplex PCR, lists solely in-frame clones and lacks some. Among approximately 2.4 million clones listed, approximately 96% were seen once. In the case of this clone: Its antigen is undetermined.

There were only Caucasian adults among the donors, and all lived in Nashville, Tennessee. The TCR originated in a man aged 18 to 29 in good health. This chain connects TRBV28 to TRBJ1-5; the match to TRBD1 covers 11 bases. Sequenced input: naive CD4+ T cells sorted from blood. Subset specified: CD45RA+ positively selected. The CDR3 bases are TGTGCCAGCAGAGGACAGGGGGCGATATCTAGCAATCAGCCCCAGCATTTT. Translated, it gives CASRGQGAISSNQPQHF.